The sequence of this T cell receptor beta chain was determined in a study of T cell responses to AZD1222 COVID-19 vaccine. The study's findings and limits: As reported, nearly half of all spike-specific TCRs target variant regions that are unmutated. There were mostly white British donors and more females than males, and clonal diversity was possibly underestimated.

Generated by immunoSEQ multiplex PCR, the TCRdb table keeps only in-frame clones and is missing some. The repertoire has approximately 150,000 clones, more than 80% of them found once; the top ten carry 7.5%. About this clone itself: Its antigen is not identified.

Trimming cost V 5 bases and J 2 bases, with 7 bases left between them. The CDR3 has 13 amino acids. Per the germline V gene, CDR1 is LNHDA and CDR2 is SQIVND (reference sequence). V usage is TRBV19 and J usage is TRBJ2-1; D unclear. The input for sequencing was peripheral blood, taken 28 days after the second dose of the MenACWY control vaccine. The sequence derives from an adult who received the MenACWY meningococcal vaccine as a control. The CDR3 loop is CASSGQTYNEQFF. The CDR3 coding sequence is TGTGCCAGTAGTGGGCAGACCTACAATGAGCAGTTCTTC.